Sequencing of this TCR beta chain was carried out in a study of molecular identifiers for immune sequencing clone quantification. About the study: Replicate runs used RNA from roughly 20,000 or 100,000 naive CD8 cells, which was split five ways into aliquots, and four of those aliquots were then sequenced.

TCRdb itself ran the PCR reads through MiXCR, one entry per CDR3 protein. The data contain roughly 320,000 distinct CDR3 sequences, roughly 23% of them singletons. A few counts support this clonotype. Trimming shortened V by 0 bases and J by 2 bases, and 14 bases separated the two germline ends. Germline loops: CDR1 ENHRY, CDR2 SYGVKD. The CDR3 runs to 17 residues. This chain uses TRBV10-3 with TRBJ2-1, with D possibly being TRBD2 (5 bases). The sequence came from a human donor in good health. Some libraries in this study had Jurkat cell RNA spiked in. Input material: naive CD8+ T cells from blood, with Jurkat cell RNA spiked in. Described subset: FACS-sorted CD8+CD4-CCR7+CD45RA+ naive T cells. CDR3 loop: CAISESTLAETYNEQFF. CDR3 DNA sequence: TGTGCCATCAGTGAGTCGACTCTAGCCGAGACCTACAATGAGCAGTTCTTC.